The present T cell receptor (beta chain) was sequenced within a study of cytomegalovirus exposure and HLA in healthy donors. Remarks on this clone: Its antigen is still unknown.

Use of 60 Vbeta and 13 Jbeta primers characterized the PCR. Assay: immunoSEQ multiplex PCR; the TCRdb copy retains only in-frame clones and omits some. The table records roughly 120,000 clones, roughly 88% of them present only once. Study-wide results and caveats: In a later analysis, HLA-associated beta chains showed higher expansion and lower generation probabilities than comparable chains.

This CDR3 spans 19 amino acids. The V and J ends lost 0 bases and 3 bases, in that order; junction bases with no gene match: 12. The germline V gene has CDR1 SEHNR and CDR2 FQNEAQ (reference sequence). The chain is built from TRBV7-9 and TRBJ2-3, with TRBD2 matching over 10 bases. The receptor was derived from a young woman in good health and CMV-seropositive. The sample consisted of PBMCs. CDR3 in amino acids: CASSLALGLAGAKTDTQYF. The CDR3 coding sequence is TGTGCCAGCAGCTTAGCCCTTGGGCTAGCGGGGGCTAAGACAGATACGCAGTATTTT.